This entry lists 30 T cell receptor beta chains sequenced from one sample in a study of T cell responses to AZD1222 COVID-19 vaccine. The protocol was immunoSEQ multiplex PCR, while the TCRdb copy is restricted to in-frame clones and leaves out a portion. Of around 130,000 clones in the sample, 88% were seen once. The input for sequencing was peripheral blood, taken on day 0 of AZD1222 vaccination. The receptor source for this set is an adult in good health.

V is TRBV2 and J is TRBJ1-5; D possibly corresponds to TRBD1 (6 bases). The CDR3 totals 18 residues. Trimming cost V 5 bases and J 0 bases, with 20 bases left between them. Germline V CDR1 and CDR2: SNHLY, FYNNEI. DNA of the CDR3: TGTGCCAGCAGTATTCTCGGGGGGGGACACTATAGCAATCAGCCCCAGCATTTT. It translates to CASSILGGGHYSNQPQHF.

The sample holds a few counts of this clone. The chain couples TRBV4-1 to TRBJ2-2; D unresolved. V was trimmed by 3 bases and J by 10 bases, leaving 9 bases between them. The CDR3 is made up of 12 amino acids. Germline assignment: CDR1 MGHRA and CDR2 YSYEKL. The CDR3 bases are TGCGCCAGCAGCCAGATGACTTCGGAGCTGTTTTTT. Translating gives CASSQMTSELFF.

The chain recombines TRBV6-5 with TRBJ1-5, with D uncertain. V was cut by 2 bases and J by 0 bases, with 8 bases left in between. The germline V gene has CDR1 MNHEY and CDR2 SVGAGI. This CDR3 region has 15 residues. CDR3 loop: CASSYSKYSNQPQHF. CDR3 DNA sequence: TGTGCCAGCAGTTACAGCAAGTATAGCAATCAGCCCCAGCATTTT.

The chain recombines TRBV9 with TRBJ2-1; no firm D call. Germline CDR1 SGDLS, CDR2 YYNGEE. The V and J ends lost 3 bases and 5 bases respectively, with 9 bases between them. The CDR3 sequence is 13 residues long. CDR3 loop: CASSAVPNNEQFF. CDR3 DNA: TGTGCCAGCAGCGCGGTCCCTAACAATGAGCAGTTCTTC.

The chain recombines TRBV24-1 with TRBJ2-7; a possible D gene is TRBD2 (5 bases). CDR3 length equals 16 residues. Trimming pared 4 bases from V and 6 bases from J, leaving 21 bases between. Germline assignment: CDR1 KGHDR and CDR2 SFDVKD. CDR3 nucleotide sequence: TGTGCCACCAGTGACGCCTTTAGCGCCGGGCTCGGCGAGCAGTACTTC. Residues: CATSDAFSAGLGEQYF.

V usage is TRBV18 and J usage is TRBJ1-5, with 11 bases lining up with TRBD1. The CDR3 length is 14 residues. The germline gives CDR1 KGHSH, CDR2 LQKENI. J was trimmed by 6 bases and V by 6 bases; bases with no gene match: 4. Here the CDR3 reads CASSPGTGGQPQHF. The DNA for the CDR3 is TGTGCCAGCTCTCCCGGGACAGGGGGTCAGCCCCAGCATTTT.

The chain has TRBV2 and TRBJ2-7; 10 positions match TRBD2. Germline-derived CDR1 and CDR2 are SNHLY and FYNNEI. V lost 1 base and J lost 6; bases outside the gene matches: 6. The CDR3 covers 15 residues. CDR3 loop: CASSEVSSGGGEQYF. Here the CDR3 DNA reads TGTGCCAGCAGTGAAGTTTCTAGCGGGGGAGGCGAGCAGTACTTC.

V gene TRBV11-2 combines with J gene TRBJ1-1, with 7 bases matching TRBD1. The V gene end was trimmed by 6 bases and the J gene end by 4 bases; junction bases not matched to a gene: 5. The CDR3 is 13 amino acids. From germline, CDR1 is SGHAT and CDR2 FQNNGV. CDR3 sequence (DNA): TGTGCCAGCAGTCCGACAGGGCTCACTGAAGCTTTCTTT. Translating gives CASSPTGLTEAFF.

The table lists this clone with a few counts. The chain combines TRBV7-9 with TRBJ2-2; D is ambiguous. V lost 5 bases, J lost 2 bases, and 6 bases lay in between. Germline CDR1 SEHNR, CDR2 FQNEAQ (reference sequence). The CDR3 extends over 13 amino acids. Here the CDR3 reads CASSMLNTGELFF. CDR3 DNA: TGTGCCAGCAGCATGCTAAACACCGGGGAGCTGTTTTTT.

J is TRBJ2-1 and V is TRBV7-9; TRBD2 is a possible D gene (6 bases). The CDR3 loop spans 15 amino acids. Per the germline V gene, CDR1 is SEHNR and CDR2 is FQNEAQ (reference sequence). V lost 7 bases, J lost 0 bases, and 13 bases lay in between. This chain's CDR3 is CASIRDGSSYNEQFF. For the CDR3, the DNA is TGTGCCAGCATACGCGACGGGAGCTCCTACAATGAGCAGTTCTTC.

This clone was seen once. The V and J genes are TRBV10-2 and TRBJ2-7; D gene uncertain. V lost 2 bases, J lost 5 bases, and 13 bases lay in between. Germline loops: CDR1 WSHSY, CDR2 SAAADI. The CDR3 loop spans 14 amino acids. The CDR3 loop is CASSEAASVDEQYF. Here the CDR3 DNA reads TGCGCCAGCAGTGAGGCCGCCTCCGTCGACGAGCAGTACTTC.

CDR3: CASRTSGVVYEQYF. CDR3 nucleotides: TGCGCCAGCAGGACTAGCGGGGTAGTTTACGAGCAGTACTTC. The chain couples TRBV5-1 to TRBJ2-7, with TRBD2 matching over 11 bases. Germline CDR1 reads SGHRS; CDR2 reads YFSETQ. Trimming removed 5 bases from V and 4 bases from J; junction bases left unmatched: 5. CDR3 length: 14 residues.

The chain joins TRBV7-2 to TRBJ2-1, with D hard to call. Trimming removed 3 bases from V and 0 bases from J, with 18 bases in between. The CDR3 is made up of 18 amino acids. The germline CDR1 and CDR2 sequences are SGHTA and FQGNSA. The CDR3 DNA reads TGTGCCAGCAGCTTTTCACGCCTCACTGTTAGCTCCTACAATGAGCAGTTCTTC. Translation gives CASSFSRLTVSSYNEQFF. Variable domain in full (rest from reference TRBV7-2 and TRBJ2-1): GAGVSQSPSNKVTEKGKDVELRCDPISGHTALYWYRQSLGQGLEFLIYFQGNSAPDKSGLPSDRFSAERTGGSVSTLTIQRTQQEDSAVYLCASSFSRLTVSSYNEQFFGPGTRLTVL.

V usage is TRBV3-1 (or the pseudogene TRBV3-2) and J usage is TRBJ1-2, with 7 bases matching TRBD1. The CDR3 is made up of 13 amino acids. The germline V gene encodes CDR1 LGHDT and CDR2 YNNKEL (reference sequence). Trimming removed 1 base from V and 12 bases from J; junction bases left unmatched: 8. The DNA for the CDR3 is TGTGCCAGCAGCCAAGGAGGATCCAGGGGGGACACCTTC. Translated, it gives CASSQGGSRGDTF.

CDR3: CASSPLTATGELFF. The CDR3 DNA is TGTGCCAGCAGCCCCCTTACGGCCACCGGGGAGCTGTTTTTT. This chain connects TRBV7-3 to TRBJ2-2; D not certain. Germline V lookup: CDR1 SGHTA, CDR2 FQGTGA. The germline V and J ends were trimmed by 5 bases and 4 bases, with 11 bases remaining between them. The CDR3 contains 14 residues. Looking up the rest from reference TRBV7-3 and TRBJ2-2 gives the full variable domain: GAGVSQTPSNKVTEKGKYVELRCDPISGHTALYWYRQSLGQGPEFLIYFQGTGAADDSGLPNDRFFAVRPEGSVSTLKIQRTERGDSAVYLCASSPLTATGELFFGEGSRLTVL.

The gene calls are TRBV6-5 and TRBJ2-7; 9 bases map to TRBD1. Unmatched junction bases numbered 3, after V lost 8 bases and J lost 4 bases. Germline CDR1 reads MNHEY; CDR2 reads SVGAGI. The CDR3 is made up of 12 amino acids. The CDR3 DNA reads TGTGCCAGCGTGGACAGGGGTTACGAGCAGTACTTC. Amino acid sequence: CASVDRGYEQYF.

The chain has TRBV7-9 and TRBJ2-7; TRBD2 matches 7 bases. Germline V gives CDR1 SEHNR, CDR2 FQNEAQ (reference sequence). CDR3 size: 16 residues. The ends lost 5 bases at V and 0 bases at J; junction bases unmatched: 10. CDR3 DNA sequence: TGTGCCAGCAGCCCGAATAGCGGGCTTTACTCCTACGAGCAGTACTTC. Translated, it gives CASSPNSGLYSYEQYF.

This chain connects TRBV6-4 to TRBJ2-7; D is undetermined. The V end was cut by 0 bases, the J end by 2 bases, with 8 bases between. This CDR3 has 14 amino acids. Germline CDR1 reads MRHNA; CDR2 reads SNTAGT. The DNA for the CDR3 is TGTGCCAGCAGTGACTCGAATGAAACCTACGAGCAGTACTTC. Its translation: CASSDSNETYEQYF.

The rearrangement joins TRBV7-2 to TRBJ1-4; no reliable D call. V shed 7 bases and J shed 5 bases, with 17 bases lying between them. Germline V gene data show CDR1 as SGHTA and CDR2 as FQGNSA. The CDR3 has 15 amino acids. The DNA of the CDR3 is TGTGCCAGCAAAGGAGCCCCTGCCATAAATGAAAAACTGTTTTTT. This translates into CASKGAPAINEKLFF.

This chain links TRBV28 with TRBJ2-7, with D uncertain. The CDR3 has 12 amino acids. The germline V gene has CDR1 MDHEN and CDR2 SYDVKM. Between the trimmed V and J ends, which lost 6 bases and 5 bases, there was a span of 11 bases. CDR3 region: CASSLRHDEQYF. The CDR3 region has the DNA TGTGCCAGCAGCCTCCGACACGACGAGCAGTACTTC.

This chain joins TRBV11-2 and TRBJ2-7; 9 nucleotides agree with TRBD1. The V segment lost 0 bases and the J segment 3 bases; nucleotides outside the gene matches: 3. The germline CDR1 and CDR2 sequences are SGHAT and FQNNGV. The CDR3 has 15 residues. The CDR3 DNA reads as TGTGCCAGCAGCTTAGATTTGGGACAGGGCTACGAGCAGTACTTC. The encoded protein is CASSLDLGQGYEQYF.

This chain uses TRBV5-5 with TRBJ2-2; D unclear. The CDR3 covers 16 residues. The V end lost 5 bases, the J end lost 6 bases, and 20 bases lay between the germline ends. Germline assignment: CDR1 SGHKS and CDR2 YYEKEE (reference sequence). As DNA, the CDR3 is TGTGCCAGCAGGGTGGGTAACGCGAACTTGGCCGGGGAGCTGTTTTTT. Protein: CASRVGNANLAGELFF.

The chain carries TRBV6-1 and TRBJ2-3; possibly TRBD2 for D (6 bases). This CDR3 is built from 16 residues. V was clipped by 1 base and J by 3 bases, with 14 bases between them. The germline V gene has CDR1 MNHNS and CDR2 SASEGT. The CDR3 DNA is TGTGCCAGCAGTGAAGGAACGGGACGGGGGACAGATACGCAGTATTTT. It specifies CASSEGTGRGTDTQYF.

The chain employs TRBV4-3 and TRBJ2-7, with 7 bases that match TRBD2. The length of the CDR3 is 15 residues. Germline V gene sequence: CDR1 LGHNA, CDR2 YSLEER. Trimming took 6 bases from V and 3 from J; bases not matched to a gene: 11. DNA of the CDR3: TGCGCCAGCAGTTTTAGGTGGGAGGGACTCTACGAGCAGTACTTC. It encodes CASSFRWEGLYEQYF.

This rearrangement joins TRBV7-9 to TRBJ2-3, with 9 bases fitting TRBD1. This CDR3 is 15 amino acids long. With V trimmed by 3 bases and J by 0 bases, 1 base remained unmatched. Germline CDR1 reads SEHNR; CDR2 reads FQNEAQ (reference sequence). The CDR3 protein is CASSFDRGSTDTQYF. For the CDR3, the DNA is TGTGCCAGCAGCTTCGACAGGGGGAGCACAGATACGCAGTATTTT. Together with reference TRBV7-9 and TRBJ2-3, the CDR3 gives the full variable domain: DTGVSQNPRHKITKRGQNVTFRCDPISEHNRLYWYRQTLGQGPEFLTYFQNEAQLEKSRLLSDRFSAERPKGSFSTLEIQRTEQGDSAMYLCASSFDRGSTDTQYFGPGTRLTVL.

A single count supports this clone. The same CDR3 arises from other DNA sequences in this sample as well. The chain carries TRBV6-5 and TRBJ1-2; 7 nucleotides align to TRBD1. The CDR3 is 14 amino acids. Germline assignment: CDR1 MNHEY and CDR2 SVGAGI. Losses at the gene ends were 2 bases for V and 2 bases for J; bases not matched to a gene: 2. The CDR3 DNA follows: TGTGCCAGCAGTTACAGGACAGGCAACTATGGCTACACCTTC. This sequence encodes CASSYRTGNYGYTF.

The chain links TRBV30 to TRBJ1-5, with TRBD1 matching over 8 bases. The CDR3 sequence is 13 residues long. CDR1 GTSNPN and CDR2 SVGIG come from the germline V gene (reference sequence). With V trimmed by 5 bases and J by 7 bases, 7 bases remained unmatched. CDR3 DNA: TGTGCCTGGGATCAGGGGGCGAACCAGCCCCAGCATTTT. Amino acid sequence: CAWDQGANQPQHF. Complete variable domain (other parts from reference TRBV30 and TRBJ1-5): SQTIHQWPATLVQPVGSPLSLECTVEGTSNPNLYWYRQAAGRGLQLLFYSVGIGQISSEVPQNLSASRPQDRQFILSSKKLLLSDSGFYLCAWDQGANQPQHFGDGTRLSIL.

This chain joins TRBV6-2 or TRBV6-3 and TRBJ1-1, with D perhaps TRBD1 (6 bases). V dropped 0 bases and J dropped 5 bases, with 10 bases sitting between them. CDR1 and CDR2 (germline): MNHEY, SVGEGT. CDR3 length: 14 amino acids. The DNA of the CDR3 is TGTGCCAGCAGTTACTCGGTTCAGGGGACTGAAGCTTTCTTT. Its protein is CASSYSVQGTEAFF.

The chain is built from TRBV5-1 and TRBJ2-5; TRBD1 is a possible D gene (6 bases). CDR3 length: 15 residues. Germline loops: CDR1 SGHRS, CDR2 YFSETQ. V gave up 5 bases and J gave up 2 bases, with 16 bases separating them. CDR3 DNA sequence: TGCGCCAGCAGTTCGAAACAGGGTCCTCAAGAGACCCAGTACTTC. Translation gives CASSSKQGPQETQYF. Looking up the rest from reference TRBV5-1 and TRBJ2-5 gives the full variable domain: KAGVTQTPRYLIKTRGQQVTLSCSPISGHRSVSWYQQTPGQGLQFLFEYFSETQRNKGNFPGRFSGRQFSNSRSEMNVSTLELGDSALYLCASSSKQGPQETQYFGPGTRLLVL.

V is TRBV5-1 and J is TRBJ2-7; D uncertain. CDR1 and CDR2 (germline): SGHRS, YFSETQ. Trimming took off 0 bases at V and 6 bases at J, with 13 bases between the two ends. CDR3 size: 14 residues. Written as DNA, the CDR3 is TGCGCCAGCAGCTTGGATGGTAAAGGTCCCGAGCAGTACTTC. The encoded protein is CASSLDGKGPEQYF. Combining the CDR3 with reference TRBV5-1 and TRBJ2-7 gives the whole variable domain KAGVTQTPRYLIKTRGQQVTLSCSPISGHRSVSWYQQTPGQGLQFLFEYFSETQRNKGNFPGRFSGRQFSNSRSEMNVSTLELGDSALYLCASSLDGKGPEQYFGPGTRLTVT.